A selection of T cell receptor beta chains follows, all from one sample in a study of cytomegalovirus exposure and HLA in healthy donors. Only in-frame clones appear in the TCRdb table, and some are missing; sequencing was by immunoSEQ multiplex PCR. The sample carries 120,000 or so clones, around three quarters recorded once. Sequenced input: PBMCs. Receptors originate from a male donor in good health and CMV-seronegative. Each CDR3 is given with its conserved first and last residue. The order of the fields is CDR3 length, V gene, D gene, J gene, clone size, CDR3 protein, CDR3 DNA. D genes are given only for firm matches. Clone sizes are given selectively: once, few, many, or a class where the clone is expanded.

length: 15
V: TRBV5-1
D: NA
J: TRBJ1-3
size: NA
CDR3: CASSSRGYSGNTIYF
DNA: TGCGCCAGCAGCTCACGGGGATACTCTGGAAACACCATATATTTT

length: 18
V: TRBV5-5
D: NA
J: TRBJ1-2
size: NA
CDR3: CASSLSVGQRLTNYGYTF
DNA: TGTGCCAGCAGCTTGTCCGTCGGACAACGGTTAACTAACTATGGCTACACCTTC

length: 15
V: TRBV14
D: TRBD2
J: TRBJ2-2
size: once
CDR3: CASSQRGANTGELFF
DNA: TGTGCCAGCAGCCAGCGGGGGGCTAACACCGGGGAGCTGTTTTTT

length: 18
V: TRBV4-1
D: TRBD2
J: TRBJ2-2
size: NA
CDR3: CASSHGASGRANTGELFF
DNA: TGCGCCAGCAGCCATGGGGCTAGCGGGAGGGCCAACACCGGGGAGCTGTTTTTT

length: 15
V: TRBV6-5
D: TRBD1
J: TRBJ1-6
size: once
CDR3: CASSKTGKGDSPLHF
DNA: TGTGCCAGCAGTAAGACAGGGAAGGGGGATTCACCCCTCCACTTT

length: 14
V: TRBV28
D: NA
J: TRBJ1-1
size: NA
CDR3: CASSPPQGSTEAFF
DNA: TGTGCCAGCAGTCCACCTCAGGGTTCAACTGAAGCTTTCTTT

length: 13
V: TRBV2
D: TRBD1
J: TRBJ1-1
size: NA
CDR3: CASITGGITEAFF
DNA: TGTGCCAGCATCACAGGGGGCATCACTGAAGCTTTCTTT

length: 15
V: TRBV11-2
D: TRBD2
J: TRBJ2-1
size: NA
CDR3: CASSLDLTSGNEQFF
DNA: TGTGCCAGCAGCTTAGATCTCACTAGCGGCAATGAGCAGTTCTTC

length: 16
V: TRBV9
D: TRBD1
J: TRBJ1-1
size: NA
CDR3: CASSGPWTGTNTEAFF
DNA: TGTGCCAGCAGCGGCCCATGGACAGGGACGAACACTGAAGCTTTCTTT

length: 15
V: TRBV9
D: NA
J: TRBJ2-1
size: NA
CDR3: CASSLGGGGAFEQFF
DNA: TGTGCCAGCAGCTTAGGTGGAGGGGGGGCCTTTGAGCAGTTCTTC

length: 15
V: TRBV5-4
D: TRBD1
J: TRBJ1-1
size: NA
CDR3: CASSLYGTGLTEAFF
DNA: TGTGCCAGCAGCTTGTATGGGACAGGCCTCACTGAAGCTTTCTTT

length: 14
V: TRBV30
D: NA
J: TRBJ1-1
size: NA
CDR3: CAWSVRGSMAEAFF
DNA: TGTGCCTGGAGTGTAAGGGGGAGTATGGCTGAAGCTTTCTTT

length: 14
V: TRBV29-1
D: NA
J: TRBJ2-7
size: NA
CDR3: CSVEEATRPPEQYF
DNA: TGCAGCGTTGAAGAGGCGACGAGGCCCCCCGAGCAGTACTTC

length: 17
V: TRBV4-1
D: TRBD1
J: TRBJ1-6
size: NA
CDR3: CASSPVRQGAKNSPLHF
DNA: TGCGCCAGCAGCCCTGTTCGACAGGGGGCCAAGAATTCACCCCTCCACTTT

length: 18
V: TRBV4-1
D: TRBD1
J: TRBJ2-2
size: NA
CDR3: CASSLQTSGQGFVWELFF
DNA: TGCGCCAGCAGCCTCCAAACCTCGGGACAGGGGTTTGTTTGGGAGCTGTTTTTT

length: 13
V: TRBV10-1
D: NA
J: TRBJ2-7
size: NA
CDR3: CASSESAGDSLYF
DNA: TGCGCCAGCAGTGAGTCGGCAGGGGATTCTCTGTACTTC

length: 14
V: TRBV19
D: NA
J: TRBJ1-5
size: NA
CDR3: CASSMQGIDQPQHF
DNA: TGTGCCAGTAGTATGCAGGGGATAGATCAGCCCCAGCATTTT

length: 17
V: TRBV7-9
D: TRBD2
J: TRBJ2-7
size: few
CDR3: CSSSPKKNLAVSYEQYF
DNA: TGTTCCAGCAGCCCGAAAAAGAACCTAGCGGTCTCCTACGAGCAGTACTTC

length: 15
V: TRBV18
D: TRBD1
J: TRBJ1-4
size: NA
CDR3: CASSPAGQLNEKLFF
DNA: TGTGCCAGCTCACCAGCGGGACAGCTAAATGAAAAACTGTTTTTT

length: 14
V: TRBV7-2
D: TRBD1
J: TRBJ2-7
size: NA
CDR3: CASSLGQLRYEQYF
DNA: TGTGCCAGCAGCTTGGGACAGCTACGCTACGAGCAGTACTTC

length: 14
V: TRBV19
D: TRBD1
J: TRBJ2-7
size: NA
CDR3: CASSAGQGTYEQYF
DNA: TGTGCCAGTAGTGCGGGACAGGGGACCTACGAGCAGTACTTC

length: 16
V: TRBV13
D: NA
J: TRBJ1-4
size: few
CDR3: CASTLFSTAHRKKLFF
DNA: TGTGCCAGCACCCTCTTTTCGACAGCGCATCGGAAGAAACTGTTTTTT

length: 15
V: TRBV14
D: NA
J: TRBJ2-2
size: NA
CDR3: CASSQSGHNTGELFF
DNA: TGTGCCAGCAGCCAGTCGGGACATAACACCGGGGAGCTGTTTTTT

length: 15
V: TRBV7-2
D: NA
J: TRBJ1-1
size: few
CDR3: CASSPQQGDNTEAFF
DNA: TGTGCCAGCAGCCCACAACAGGGTGACAACACTGAAGCTTTCTTT

length: 13
V: TRBV7-3
D: NA
J: TRBJ2-5
size: NA
CDR3: CASSPDRGETQYF
DNA: TGTGCCAGCAGCCCGGACAGAGGGGAGACCCAGTACTTC

length: 14
V: TRBV27
D: TRBD1
J: TRBJ2-1
size: NA
CDR3: CASSGTGGRNEQFF
DNA: TGTGCCAGCAGCGGGACAGGGGGGCGAAATGAGCAGTTCTTC

length: 13
V: TRBV30
D: NA
J: TRBJ1-5
size: NA
CDR3: CAWSVNRNQPQHF
DNA: TGTGCCTGGAGTGTCAATCGCAATCAGCCCCAGCATTTT

length: 14
V: TRBV28
D: NA
J: TRBJ1-5
size: NA
CDR3: CASSQGFGNQPQHF
DNA: TGTGCCAGCAGCCAGGGGTTTGGCAATCAGCCCCAGCATTTT